These 20 T cell receptor beta chains share one sample of origin, sequenced in a study of blood T cell repertoires in COVID-19. Repertoires were generated with immunoSEQ multiplex PCR, while TCRdb's copy carries only in-frame clones and drops some. The table includes approximately 280,000 clones, 86% detected once. Sequenced input: PBMCs or T cells enriched from blood (not recorded which). Every receptor here comes from a woman aged 18-29 years who had recovered from COVID-19.

This chain links TRBV9 with TRBJ1-5; D is uncertain. This CDR3 is built from 14 residues. V lost 0 bases and J lost 0, with 4 bases in between. The germline V gene encodes CDR1 SGDLS and CDR2 YYNGEE. The CDR3 region is CASSVAGSNQPQHF. CDR3 DNA: TGTGCCAGCAGCGTAGCAGGTAGCAATCAGCCCCAGCATTTT.

The chain employs TRBV29-1 and TRBJ2-7; tentatively, D is TRBD1 (8 bases). CDR3 length: 13 amino acids. Trimming took off 5 bases at V and 2 bases at J, with 13 bases between the two ends. CDR1 is SQVTM, CDR2 ANQGSEA, per germline. CDR3 sequence reads: CSVTGGLTYEQYF. Written as DNA, the CDR3 is TGCAGCGTTACAGGGGGACTAACCTACGAGCAGTACTTC.

V usage is TRBV2 and J usage is TRBJ1-4; the match to TRBD1 covers 7 bases. Germline CDR1 and CDR2: SNHLY and FYNNEI. The V gene end was trimmed by 6 bases and the J gene end by 5 bases; junction bases not matched to a gene: 6. The CDR3 has 14 amino acids. The CDR3 DNA is TGTGCCAGCAGGCAGGGGGGCTTAAATGAAAAACTGTTTTTT. Translating it yields CASRQGGLNEKLFF.

V gene TRBV5-5 combines with J gene TRBJ2-5; perhaps TRBD1 as D (6 bases). The CDR3 sequence is 14 residues long. V was clipped by 6 bases and J by 2 bases, with 14 bases between them. Germline CDR1 is SGHKS and CDR2 is YYEKEE (reference sequence). CDR3 in DNA: TGTGCCAGCACCCTACTGGACAGTCAAGAGACCCAGTACTTC. This translates into CASTLLDSQETQYF.

The rearrangement joins TRBV28 to TRBJ2-7, with a possible D match to TRBD2 (5 bases). Germline V gene sequence: CDR1 MDHEN, CDR2 SYDVKM. This CDR3 region has 15 residues. Trimming removed 3 bases from V and 3 bases from J, with 15 bases in between. This CDR3 is CASSFFSADYYEQYF. Written as DNA, the CDR3 is TGTGCCAGCAGTTTTTTTTCGGCAGACTACTACGAGCAGTACTTC.

The rearrangement links TRBV11-3 to TRBJ1-4; tentatively, D is TRBD1 (5 bases). Per the germline V gene, CDR1 is SGHNT and CDR2 is YENEEA. The V end lost 0 bases, the J end lost 5 bases, and 10 bases lay between the germline ends. The CDR3 totals 15 residues. The CDR3 spells CASSLDGAENEKLFF. The CDR3 DNA sequence: TGTGCCAGCAGCTTAGATGGGGCGGAGAATGAAAAACTGTTTTTT. The full variable domain, in which reference TRBV11-3 and TRBJ1-4 provide the parts outside the CDR3, is EAGVVQSPRYKIIEKKQPVAFWCNPISGHNTLYWYLQNLGQGPELLIRYENEEAVDDSQLPKDRFSAERLKGVDSTLKIQPAELGDSAVYLCASSLDGAENEKLFFGSGTQLSVL.

The J gene is TRBJ1-1, the V gene TRBV16, with D perhaps TRBD1 (6 bases). The V end lost 4 bases, the J end lost 1 base, and 13 bases lay between the germline ends. Germline V gene sequence: CDR1 KGHSY, CDR2 FQNENV. The CDR3 spans 15 residues. Written as DNA, the CDR3 is TGTGCCAGCAGCCCCCAACAGGGAGCGAACACTGAAGCTTTCTTT. It translates to CASSPQQGANTEAFF.

The chain links TRBV29-1 to TRBJ1-1; possibly TRBD1 for D (6 bases). V dropped 5 bases and J dropped 1 base, with 11 bases sitting between them. The CDR3 is 13 amino acids. From germline, CDR1 is SQVTM and CDR2 ANQGSEA. In DNA, the CDR3 is TGCAGCGTTATCAGGACAGAGAACACTGAAGCTTTCTTT. It encodes CSVIRTENTEAFF.

The CDR3 DNA follows: TGTGCCAGCATCTATGTCACGGGGATTAATGAAGCTTTCTTT. Encoded protein: CASIYVTGINEAFF. The rearrangement links TRBV5-8 to TRBJ1-1; D remains ambiguous. V was trimmed by 6 bases and J by 7 bases, leaving 19 bases between them. CDR3 length: 14 amino acids. Germline V gene sequence: CDR1 SGHTS, CDR2 YDEGEE.

The J gene is TRBJ1-5, the V gene TRBV19, with TRBD1 identical over 10 bases. In germline, CDR1 is LNHDA, CDR2 SQIVND (reference sequence). Germline trimming cut 5 bases from V and 2 bases from J; bases unmatched to any gene: 3. The CDR3 runs 15 residues. CDR3 bases: TGTGCCAGTAGTGCCGGGACAGGGGGCAATCAGCCCCAGCATTTT. This sequence encodes CASSAGTGGNQPQHF.

The J gene is TRBJ2-1, the V gene TRBV7-2, with D maybe TRBD2 (5 bases). This CDR3 comprises 16 residues. The germline gives CDR1 SGHTA, CDR2 FQGNSA. The ends were cut back, 2 bases at V and 0 bases at J, with 11 bases in the middle. The CDR3 nucleotides are TGTGCCAGCAGCTTACTTGGCGGACTCTCCTACAATGAGCAGTTCTTC. Translated, it gives CASSLLGGLSYNEQFF.

The genes are TRBV5-1 and TRBJ2-1, with TRBD1 identical over 8 bases. The germline CDR1 and CDR2 sequences are SGHRS and YFSETQ. The trim removed 7 bases at V and 6 bases at J, leaving 21 bases unmatched. This CDR3 spans 18 amino acids. The CDR3 DNA follows: TGCGCCAGCTTCACGAGAGGACAGGGAAGCTCGGGTATCAATGAGCAGTTCTTC. It yields the protein CASFTRGQGSSGINEQFF.

V gene TRBV7-9 combines with J gene TRBJ2-2; 8 bases fit TRBD1. CDR3 length: 19 amino acids. The germline gives CDR1 SEHNR, CDR2 FQNEAQ (reference sequence). The V and J ends lost 1 base and 5 bases, in that order; junction bases with no gene match: 15. The CDR3 spells CASSLDGQGSGGDTGELFF. The CDR3 bases are TGTGCCAGCAGCTTAGACGGACAGGGCTCAGGCGGGGATACCGGGGAGCTGTTTTTT. Full variable domain (rest looked up from reference TRBV7-9 and TRBJ2-2): DTGVSQNPRHKITKRGQNVTFRCDPISEHNRLYWYRQTLGQGPEFLTYFQNEAQLEKSRLLSDRFSAERPKGSFSTLEIQRTEQGDSAMYLCASSLDGQGSGGDTGELFFGEGSRLTVL.

The table lists this clone with a few counts. V usage is TRBV2 and J usage is TRBJ2-7; tentatively, D is TRBD1 (5 bases). The CDR3 runs to 15 residues. The germline V gene has CDR1 SNHLY and CDR2 FYNNEI. V was cut by 1 base and J by 5 bases, with 15 bases left in between. The CDR3 bases are TGTGCCAGCAGTGAAGAGTGGGGCAGGGCCGACGAGCAGTACTTC. Amino acid sequence: CASSEEWGRADEQYF.

This rearrangement joins TRBV10-2 to TRBJ1-5; D unresolved. Trimming cost V 1 base and J 4 bases, with 14 bases left between them. The CDR3 runs to 16 residues. CDR1 and CDR2 from the germline V gene are WSHSY and SAAADI. CDR3 sequence: CASSEFRRGRNQPQHF. The CDR3 region has the DNA TGCGCCAGCAGTGAGTTCAGGCGGGGTCGGAATCAGCCCCAGCATTTT.

This clone turned up a few times. The V call is TRBV12-3 or TRBV12-4, the J call TRBJ1-1; D not certain. V was pared by 2 bases and J by 4 bases, with 8 bases between. This CDR3 comprises 13 residues. This CDR3 is CASSLRGSTEAFF. As DNA, the CDR3 is TGTGCCAGCAGTTTAAGAGGGAGCACTGAAGCTTTCTTT.

The V and J genes are TRBV7-8 and TRBJ2-7; 13 nucleotides match TRBD2. Germline V CDR1 and CDR2: SGHVS, FQNEAQ. The ends lost 4 bases at V and 5 bases at J; junction bases unmatched: 8. This CDR3 comprises 16 residues. CDR3 bases: TGTGCCAGCAGCTCAGCCTGGACTAGCGGGAGTCACGAGCAGTACTTC. This codes for CASSSAWTSGSHEQYF.

This clone was counted between two and nine times. The CDR3 region is CASSQRQGSYNSPLHF. As DNA, the CDR3 is TGCGCCAGCAGCCAACGACAGGGCTCCTATAATTCACCCCTCCACTTT. The chain uses TRBV5-1 and TRBJ1-6; 7 bases are shared with TRBD1. This CDR3 has 16 residues. The germline V gene encodes CDR1 SGHRS and CDR2 YFSETQ. Trimming took 4 bases from V and 0 from J; bases not matched to a gene: 4.

The chain uses TRBV6-2 or TRBV6-3 and TRBJ2-1, with 13 bases matching TRBD2. Germline V gene data show CDR1 as MNHEY and CDR2 as SVGEGT. The J segment lost 5 bases and the V segment lost 6 bases, leaving 4 bases of the junction unmatched. This CDR3 comprises 15 residues. As DNA, the CDR3 is TGTGCCAGCAGCGGGGGACTAGCGGGGAACAATGAGCAGTTCTTC. It is translated as CASSGGLAGNNEQFF.

The chain links TRBV28 to TRBJ1-1; D gene ambiguous. Trimming shortened V by 3 bases and J by 2 bases, and 13 bases separated the two germline ends. This CDR3 has 15 amino acids. The V gene's germline CDR1 is MDHEN and CDR2 SYDVKM. The CDR3 protein is CASSFLDDFNTEAFF. For the CDR3, the DNA is TGTGCCAGCAGTTTCCTTGACGACTTCAACACTGAAGCTTTCTTT. Combining the CDR3 with reference TRBV28 and TRBJ1-1 gives the whole variable domain DVKVTQSSRYLVKRTGEKVFLECVQDMDHENMFWYRQDPGLGLRLIYFSYDVKMKEKGDIPEGYSVSREKKERFSLILESASTNQTSMYLCASSFLDDFNTEAFFGQGTRLTVV.